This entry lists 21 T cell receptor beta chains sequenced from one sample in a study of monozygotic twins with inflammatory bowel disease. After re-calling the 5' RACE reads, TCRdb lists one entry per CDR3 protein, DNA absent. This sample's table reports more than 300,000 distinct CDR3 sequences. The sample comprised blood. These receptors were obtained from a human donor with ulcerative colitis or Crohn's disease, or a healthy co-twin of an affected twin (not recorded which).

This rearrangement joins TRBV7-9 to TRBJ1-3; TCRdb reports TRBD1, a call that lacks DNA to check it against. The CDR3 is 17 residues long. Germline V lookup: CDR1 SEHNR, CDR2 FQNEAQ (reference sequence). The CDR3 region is CASSLWTGAIPGNTIYF.

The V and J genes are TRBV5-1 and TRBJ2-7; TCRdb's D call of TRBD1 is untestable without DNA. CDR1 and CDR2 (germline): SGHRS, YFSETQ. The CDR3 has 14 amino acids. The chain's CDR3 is CASSSQGGNYEQYF.

The CDR3 loop reads CASSVQGLGTEAFF. V usage is TRBV9 and J usage is TRBJ1-1; no DNA is available, so the TRBD1 call from TCRdb remains unchecked. The germline gives CDR1 SGDLS, CDR2 YYNGEE. This CDR3 has 14 amino acids.

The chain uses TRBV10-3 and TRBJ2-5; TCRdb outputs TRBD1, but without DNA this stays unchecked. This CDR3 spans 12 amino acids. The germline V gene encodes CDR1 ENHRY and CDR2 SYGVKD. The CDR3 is CAIAGNGETQYF.

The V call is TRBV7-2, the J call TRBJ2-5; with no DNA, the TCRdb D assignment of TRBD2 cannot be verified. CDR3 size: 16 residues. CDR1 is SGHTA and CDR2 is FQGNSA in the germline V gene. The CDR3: CASSRGSGGAVETQYF. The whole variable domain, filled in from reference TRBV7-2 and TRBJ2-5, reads GAGVSQSPSNKVTEKGKDVELRCDPISGHTALYWYRQSLGQGLEFLIYFQGNSAPDKSGLPSDRFSAERTGGSVSTLTIQRTQQEDSAVYLCASSRGSGGAVETQYFGPGTRLLVL.

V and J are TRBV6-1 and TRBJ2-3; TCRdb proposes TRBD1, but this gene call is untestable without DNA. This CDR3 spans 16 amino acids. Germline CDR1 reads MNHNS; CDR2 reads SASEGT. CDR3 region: CASSPAGGGSTDTQYF.

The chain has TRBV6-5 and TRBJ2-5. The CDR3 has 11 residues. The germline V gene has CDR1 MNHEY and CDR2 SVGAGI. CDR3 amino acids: CASTLRGTQYF.

CDR3 amino acids: CASSFTRPYEQYF. The chain employs TRBV28 and TRBJ2-7. The CDR3 loop spans 13 amino acids. Germline CDR1 MDHEN, CDR2 SYDVKM.

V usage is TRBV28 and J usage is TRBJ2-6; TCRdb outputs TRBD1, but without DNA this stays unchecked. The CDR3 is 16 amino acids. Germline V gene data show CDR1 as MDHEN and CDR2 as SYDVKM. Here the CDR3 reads CASSSGTSSEANVLTF.

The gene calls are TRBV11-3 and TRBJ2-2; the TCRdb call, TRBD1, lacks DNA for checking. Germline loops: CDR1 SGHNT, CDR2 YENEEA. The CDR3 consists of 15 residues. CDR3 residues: CASSSYTGMSGELFF.

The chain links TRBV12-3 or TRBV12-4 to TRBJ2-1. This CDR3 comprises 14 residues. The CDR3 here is CASSPVSTYNEQFF.

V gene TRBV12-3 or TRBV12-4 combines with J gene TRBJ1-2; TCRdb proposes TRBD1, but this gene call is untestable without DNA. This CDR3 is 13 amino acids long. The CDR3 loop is CASSSPGYYGYTF.

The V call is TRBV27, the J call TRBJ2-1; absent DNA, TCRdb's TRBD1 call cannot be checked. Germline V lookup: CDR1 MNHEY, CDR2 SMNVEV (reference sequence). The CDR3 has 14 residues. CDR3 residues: CASTKNRGGYEQFF.

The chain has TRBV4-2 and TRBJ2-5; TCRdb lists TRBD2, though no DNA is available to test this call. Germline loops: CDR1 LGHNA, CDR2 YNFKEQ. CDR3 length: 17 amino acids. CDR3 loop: CASSQAKKGPLQETQYF.

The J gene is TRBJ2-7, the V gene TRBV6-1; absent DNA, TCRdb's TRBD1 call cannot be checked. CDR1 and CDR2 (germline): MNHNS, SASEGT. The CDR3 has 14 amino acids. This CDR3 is CASSRGQGVHEQYF.

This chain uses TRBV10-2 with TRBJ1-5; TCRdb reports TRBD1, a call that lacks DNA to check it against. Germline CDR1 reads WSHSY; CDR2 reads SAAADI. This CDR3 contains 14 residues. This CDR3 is CASSGGESNQPQHF.

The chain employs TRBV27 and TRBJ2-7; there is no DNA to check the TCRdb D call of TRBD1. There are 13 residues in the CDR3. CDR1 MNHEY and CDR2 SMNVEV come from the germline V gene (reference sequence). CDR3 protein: CASRGTGKNPKYF.

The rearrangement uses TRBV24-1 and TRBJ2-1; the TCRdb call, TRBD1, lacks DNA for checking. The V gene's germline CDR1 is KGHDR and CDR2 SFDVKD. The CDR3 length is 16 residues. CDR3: CATSDPRDRVINEQFF.

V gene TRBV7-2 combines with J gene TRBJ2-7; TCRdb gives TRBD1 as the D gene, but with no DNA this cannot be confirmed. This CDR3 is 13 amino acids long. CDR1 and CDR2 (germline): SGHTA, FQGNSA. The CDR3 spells CASSKGGPYEQYF.

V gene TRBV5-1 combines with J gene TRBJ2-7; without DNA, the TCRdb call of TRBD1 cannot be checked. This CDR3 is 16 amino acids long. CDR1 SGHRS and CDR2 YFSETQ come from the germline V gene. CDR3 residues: CASSFTGTATRGEQYF.

CDR3 sequence reads: CASSQGTAGRSPLHF. The genes are TRBV4-1 and TRBJ1-6; as DNA is missing, the TRBD1 call by TCRdb cannot be tested. CDR1 and CDR2 (germline): MGHRA, YSYEKL. The CDR3 loop spans 15 amino acids.